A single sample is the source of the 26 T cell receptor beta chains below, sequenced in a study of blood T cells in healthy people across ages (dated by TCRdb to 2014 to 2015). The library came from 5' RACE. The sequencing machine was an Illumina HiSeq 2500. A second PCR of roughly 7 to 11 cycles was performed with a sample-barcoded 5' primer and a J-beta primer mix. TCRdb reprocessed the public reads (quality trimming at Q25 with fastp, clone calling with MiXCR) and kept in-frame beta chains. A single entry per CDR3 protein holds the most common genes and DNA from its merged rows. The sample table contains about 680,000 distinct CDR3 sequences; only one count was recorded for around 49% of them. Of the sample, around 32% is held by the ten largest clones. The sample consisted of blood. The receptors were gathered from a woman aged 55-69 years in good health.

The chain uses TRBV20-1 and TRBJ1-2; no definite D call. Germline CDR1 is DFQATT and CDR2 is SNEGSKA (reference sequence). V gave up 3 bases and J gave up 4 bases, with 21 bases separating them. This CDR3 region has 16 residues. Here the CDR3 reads CSARAPGRETVYGYTF. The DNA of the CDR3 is TGCAGTGCTAGGGCCCCGGGTAGGGAGACGGTCTATGGCTACACCTTC.

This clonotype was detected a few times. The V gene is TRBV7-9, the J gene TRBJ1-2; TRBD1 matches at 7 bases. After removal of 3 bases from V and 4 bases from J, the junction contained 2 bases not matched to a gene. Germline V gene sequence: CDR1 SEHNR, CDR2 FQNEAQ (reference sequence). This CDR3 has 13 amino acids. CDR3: CASSFAGGYGYTF. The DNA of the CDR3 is TGTGCCAGCAGCTTCGCAGGGGGCTATGGCTACACCTTC.

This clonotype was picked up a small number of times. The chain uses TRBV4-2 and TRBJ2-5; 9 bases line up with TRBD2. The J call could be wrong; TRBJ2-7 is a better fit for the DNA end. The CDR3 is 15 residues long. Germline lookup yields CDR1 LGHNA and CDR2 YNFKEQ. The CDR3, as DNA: TGTGCCAGCAGCCAAGTAGGGACTAGCTATTACGAGCAGTACTTC. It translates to CASSQVGTSYYEQYF.

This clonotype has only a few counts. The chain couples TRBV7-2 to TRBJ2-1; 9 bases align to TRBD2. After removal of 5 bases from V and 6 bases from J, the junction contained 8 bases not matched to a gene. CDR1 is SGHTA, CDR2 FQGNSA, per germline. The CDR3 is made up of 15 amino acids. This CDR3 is CASSLIAGEVNEQFF. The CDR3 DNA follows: TGTGCCAGCAGCCTGATAGCGGGAGAGGTCAATGAGCAGTTCTTC.

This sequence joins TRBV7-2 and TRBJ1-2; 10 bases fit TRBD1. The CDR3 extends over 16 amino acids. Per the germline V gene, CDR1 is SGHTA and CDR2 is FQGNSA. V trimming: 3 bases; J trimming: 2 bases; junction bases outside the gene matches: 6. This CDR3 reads CASSFSSGQGNYGYTF. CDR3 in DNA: TGTGCCAGCAGCTTCTCTTCGGGACAGGGGAACTATGGCTACACCTTC.

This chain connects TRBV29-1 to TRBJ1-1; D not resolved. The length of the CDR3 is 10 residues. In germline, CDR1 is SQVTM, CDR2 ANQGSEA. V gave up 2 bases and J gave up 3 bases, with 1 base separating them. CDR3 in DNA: TGCAGCGTTGAATACACTGAAGCTTTCTTT. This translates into CSVEYTEAFF.

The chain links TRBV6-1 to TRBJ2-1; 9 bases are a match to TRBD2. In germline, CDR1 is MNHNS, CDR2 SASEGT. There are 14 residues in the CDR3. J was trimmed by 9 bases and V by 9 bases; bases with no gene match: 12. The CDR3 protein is CASSTGTSIFEQFF. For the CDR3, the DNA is TGTGCCAGTTCAACCGGGACTAGCATCTTTGAGCAGTTCTTC.

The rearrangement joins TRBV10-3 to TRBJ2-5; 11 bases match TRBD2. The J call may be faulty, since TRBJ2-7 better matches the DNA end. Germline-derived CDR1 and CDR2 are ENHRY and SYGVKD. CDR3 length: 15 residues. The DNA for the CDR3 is TGTGCCATCAGTACTAGCGGGAGTCCTAATGGCGAGCAGTACTTC. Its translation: CAISTSGSPNGEQYF.

The CDR3 loop is CSVDTPIRDEQFF. The CDR3 DNA is TGCAGCGTGGATACACCGATCCGGGATGAGCAGTTCTTC. This chain uses TRBV29-1 with TRBJ2-1; D is uncertain. Trimming left V 6 bases short and J 8 bases short, with 17 bases between. The CDR3 runs 13 residues. Germline CDR1 SQVTM, CDR2 ANQGSEA.

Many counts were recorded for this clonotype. The CDR3 loop is CAISDIGGRQETQYF. The CDR3 DNA sequence: TGTGCCATCAGTGATATCGGGGGGCGGCAAGAGACCCAGTACTTC. This chain uses TRBV10-3 with TRBJ2-5; D might be TRBD2 (7 bases). Looked up from germline, CDR1 is ENHRY and CDR2 is SYGVKD. The CDR3 extends over 15 amino acids. The V end lost 3 bases, the J end lost 2 bases, and 13 bases lay between the germline ends.

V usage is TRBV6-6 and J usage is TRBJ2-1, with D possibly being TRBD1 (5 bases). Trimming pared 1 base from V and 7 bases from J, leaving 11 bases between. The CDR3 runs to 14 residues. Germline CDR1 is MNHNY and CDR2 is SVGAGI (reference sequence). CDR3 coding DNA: TGTGCCAGCAGTTACTTTCCAGGGAATAATGAGCAGTTCTTC. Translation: CASSYFPGNNEQFF.

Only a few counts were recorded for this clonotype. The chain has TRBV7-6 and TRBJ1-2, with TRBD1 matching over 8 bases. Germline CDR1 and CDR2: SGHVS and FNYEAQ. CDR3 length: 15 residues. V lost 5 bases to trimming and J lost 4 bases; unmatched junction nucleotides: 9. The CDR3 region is CASSPRQGSSYGYTF. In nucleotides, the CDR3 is TGTGCCAGCAGCCCGAGACAGGGGTCCAGCTATGGCTACACCTTC.

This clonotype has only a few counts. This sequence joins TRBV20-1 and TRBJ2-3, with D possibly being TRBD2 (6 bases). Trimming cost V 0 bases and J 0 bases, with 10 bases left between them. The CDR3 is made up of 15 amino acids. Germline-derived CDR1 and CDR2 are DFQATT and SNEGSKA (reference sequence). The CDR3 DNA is TGCAGTGCTAGAGATCTGCGGGAAAGCACAGATACGCAGTATTTT. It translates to CSARDLRESTDTQYF.

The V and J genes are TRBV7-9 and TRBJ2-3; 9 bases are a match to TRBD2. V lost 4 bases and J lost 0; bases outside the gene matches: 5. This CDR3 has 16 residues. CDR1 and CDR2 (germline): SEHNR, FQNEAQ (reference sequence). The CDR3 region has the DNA TGTGCCAGCAGCTGGGCTAGCGGGACTAGCACAGATACGCAGTATTTT. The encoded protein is CASSWASGTSTDTQYF.

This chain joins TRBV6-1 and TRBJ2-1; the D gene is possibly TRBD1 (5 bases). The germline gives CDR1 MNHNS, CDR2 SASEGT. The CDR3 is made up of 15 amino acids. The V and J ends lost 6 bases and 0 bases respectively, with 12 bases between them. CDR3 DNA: TGTGCCAGCAGGCCAACAGGAGACTCCTACAATGAGCAGTTCTTC. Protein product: CASRPTGDSYNEQFF.

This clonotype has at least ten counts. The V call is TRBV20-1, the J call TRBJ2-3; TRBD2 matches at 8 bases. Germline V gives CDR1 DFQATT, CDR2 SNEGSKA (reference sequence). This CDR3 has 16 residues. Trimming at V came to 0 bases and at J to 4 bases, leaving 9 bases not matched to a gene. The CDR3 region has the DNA TGCAGTGCTAGAGATAAGCAACTAGCGGCTTCAGATACGCAGTATTTT. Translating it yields CSARDKQLAASDTQYF.

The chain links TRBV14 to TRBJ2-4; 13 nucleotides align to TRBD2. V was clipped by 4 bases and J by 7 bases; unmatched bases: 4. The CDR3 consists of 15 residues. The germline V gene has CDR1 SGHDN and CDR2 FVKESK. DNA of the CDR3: TGTGCCAGCAGCCGCGGGACTAGCGGGACCAACATTCAGTACTTC. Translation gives CASSRGTSGTNIQYF.

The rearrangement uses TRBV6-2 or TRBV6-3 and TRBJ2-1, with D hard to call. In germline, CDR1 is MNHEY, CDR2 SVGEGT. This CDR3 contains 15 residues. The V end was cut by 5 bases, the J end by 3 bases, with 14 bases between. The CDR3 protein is CASSLTVPVYNEQFF. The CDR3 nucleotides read TGTGCCAGCAGTCTTACGGTTCCAGTCTACAATGAGCAGTTCTTC.

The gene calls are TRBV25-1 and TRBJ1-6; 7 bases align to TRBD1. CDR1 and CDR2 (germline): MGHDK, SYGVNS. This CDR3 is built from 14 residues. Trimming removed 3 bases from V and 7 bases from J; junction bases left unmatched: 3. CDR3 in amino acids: CASSDEQGNSPLHF. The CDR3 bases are TGTGCCAGCAGTGACGAACAGGGGAATTCACCCCTCCACTTT.

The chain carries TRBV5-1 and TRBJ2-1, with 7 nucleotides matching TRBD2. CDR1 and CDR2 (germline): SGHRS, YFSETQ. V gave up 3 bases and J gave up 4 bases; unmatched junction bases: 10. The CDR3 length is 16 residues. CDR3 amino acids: CASSWGLAGMYNEQFF. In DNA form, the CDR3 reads TGCGCCAGCAGCTGGGGATTAGCGGGTATGTACAATGAGCAGTTCTTC.

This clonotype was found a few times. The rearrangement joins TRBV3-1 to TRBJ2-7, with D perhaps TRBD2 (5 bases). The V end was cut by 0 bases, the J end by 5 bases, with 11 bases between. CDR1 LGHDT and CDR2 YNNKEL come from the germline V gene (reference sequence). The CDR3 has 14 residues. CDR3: CASSQEDSRDEQYF. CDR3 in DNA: TGTGCCAGCAGCCAAGAGGACTCTAGGGACGAGCAGTACTTC.

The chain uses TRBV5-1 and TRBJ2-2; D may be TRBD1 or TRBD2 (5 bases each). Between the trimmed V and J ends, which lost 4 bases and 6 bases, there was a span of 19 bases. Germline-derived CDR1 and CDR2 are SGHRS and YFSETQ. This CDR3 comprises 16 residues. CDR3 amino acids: CASSTGPRGGSGELFF. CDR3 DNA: TGCGCCAGCAGCACGGGACCCCGGGGTGGTTCCGGGGAGCTGTTTTTT. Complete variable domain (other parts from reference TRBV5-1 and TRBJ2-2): KAGVTQTPRYLIKTRGQQVTLSCSPISGHRSVSWYQQTPGQGLQFLFEYFSETQRNKGNFPGRFSGRQFSNSRSEMNVSTLELGDSALYLCASSTGPRGGSGELFFGEGSRLTVL.

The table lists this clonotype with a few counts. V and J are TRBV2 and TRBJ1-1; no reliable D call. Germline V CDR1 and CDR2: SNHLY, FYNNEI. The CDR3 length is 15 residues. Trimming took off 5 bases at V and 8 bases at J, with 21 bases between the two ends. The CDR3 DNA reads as TGTGCCAGCAGTACCCCAAGGGTAGGGCAAGAAGAAGCTTTCTTT. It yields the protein CASSTPRVGQEEAFF.

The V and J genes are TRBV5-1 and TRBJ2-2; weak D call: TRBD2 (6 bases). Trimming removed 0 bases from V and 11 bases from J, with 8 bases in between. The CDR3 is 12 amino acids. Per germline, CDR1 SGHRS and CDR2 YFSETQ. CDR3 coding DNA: TGCGCCAGCAGCTTGGCGGGAGCTGAGCTGTTTTTT. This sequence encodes CASSLAGAELFF. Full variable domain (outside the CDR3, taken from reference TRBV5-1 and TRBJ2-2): KAGVTQTPRYLIKTRGQQVTLSCSPISGHRSVSWYQQTPGQGLQFLFEYFSETQRNKGNFPGRFSGRQFSNSRSEMNVSTLELGDSALYLCASSLAGAELFFGEGSRLTVL.

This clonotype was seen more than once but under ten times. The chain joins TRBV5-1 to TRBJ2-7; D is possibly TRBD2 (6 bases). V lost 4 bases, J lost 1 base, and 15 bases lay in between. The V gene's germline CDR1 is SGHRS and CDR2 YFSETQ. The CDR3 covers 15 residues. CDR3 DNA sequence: TGCGCCAGCAGCCCGAACCCAGCGGGTTCCTACGAGCAGTACTTC. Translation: CASSPNPAGSYEQYF. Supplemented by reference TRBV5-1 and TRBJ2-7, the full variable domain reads KAGVTQTPRYLIKTRGQQVTLSCSPISGHRSVSWYQQTPGQGLQFLFEYFSETQRNKGNFPGRFSGRQFSNSRSEMNVSTLELGDSALYLCASSPNPAGSYEQYFGPGTRLTVT.

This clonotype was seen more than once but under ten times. In DNA form, the CDR3 reads TGTGCCAGCAGCTTAGGGTTGGTCAGGGGGCTCCAAGAGACCCAGTACTTC. Protein: CASSLGLVRGLQETQYF. This sequence joins TRBV7-2 and TRBJ2-5; 8 nucleotides agree with TRBD1. V gave up 1 base and J gave up 1 base; unmatched junction bases: 8. Germline lookup yields CDR1 SGHTA and CDR2 FQGNSA. This CDR3 has 17 residues.